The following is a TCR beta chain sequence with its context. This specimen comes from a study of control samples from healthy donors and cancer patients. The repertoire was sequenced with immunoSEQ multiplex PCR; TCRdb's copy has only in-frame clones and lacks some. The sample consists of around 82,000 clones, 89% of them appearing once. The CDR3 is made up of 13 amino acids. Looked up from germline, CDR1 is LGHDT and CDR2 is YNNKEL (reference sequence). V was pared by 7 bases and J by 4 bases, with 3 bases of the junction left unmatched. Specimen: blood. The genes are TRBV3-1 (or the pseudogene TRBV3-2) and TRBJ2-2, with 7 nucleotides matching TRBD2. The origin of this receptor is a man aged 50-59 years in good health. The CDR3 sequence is CASNRGVTGELFF. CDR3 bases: TGTGCCAGCAATCGGGGGGTCACCGGGGAGCTGTTTTTT.